These 21 T cell receptor beta chains were all obtained from the same sample, sequenced in a study of shared clonotypes between healthy human individuals (dated by TCRdb to about 2020). Library construction relied on the immunoSEQ multiplex PCR assay. Here the immuneACCESS table is served through TCRdb, limited to in-frame sequences with V and J called. Missing clones are a known gap in these copies; in checked studies unresolved V genes cover under half, and the rest lacks a known reason. The sample table records some 1.4 million clones; around 95% of these occur just once. The top ten constitute about 1% of the sample. The specimen sequenced was naive CD4+ T cells sorted from blood. This specimen's cell subset or site label, per the study, means: CD45RA+ positively selected. The receptors originated from a young man in good health.

CDR3 in amino acids: CASSRGANSGNTIYF. DNA for the CDR3: TGTGCCAGCTCACGGGGGGCGAACTCTGGAAACACCATATATTTT. The J gene is TRBJ1-3, the V gene TRBV18; D possibly corresponds to TRBD1 (6 bases). Trimming took off 4 bases at V and 0 bases at J, with 10 bases between the two ends. Germline V gene sequence: CDR1 KGHSH, CDR2 LQKENI. This CDR3 is 15 amino acids long.

The V and J genes are TRBV6-6 and TRBJ1-2; D may be TRBD1 (5 bases). The CDR3 sequence is 12 residues long. With 10 bases removed from V and 4 bases from J, the gap between germline ends came to 13 bases. Germline CDR1 is MNHNY and CDR2 is SVGAGI (reference sequence). CDR3 in amino acids: CATPGGGYGYTF. CDR3 sequence (DNA): TGTGCCACCCCGGGGGGGGGCTATGGCTACACCTTC.

This rearrangement joins TRBV28 to TRBJ2-5, with D perhaps matching TRBD1 (6 bases). The CDR3 has 14 residues. With 6 bases removed from V and 0 bases from J, the gap between germline ends came to 11 bases. Germline V gene lookup returns CDR1 MDHEN and CDR2 SYDVKM. The CDR3 is CASSPGTHQETQYF. The CDR3 DNA reads as TGTGCCAGCAGCCCAGGGACACACCAAGAGACCCAGTACTTC.

The V call is TRBV27, the J call TRBJ2-5; 13 bases match TRBD2. In germline, CDR1 is MNHEY, CDR2 SMNVEV (reference sequence). J gave up 3 bases and V 5 bases, and 3 bases lay outside the gene matches. The CDR3 covers 15 residues. The CDR3 loop is CASSEGLAGEETQYF. The CDR3 nucleotides are TGTGCCAGCAGTGAAGGACTAGCGGGAGAAGAGACCCAGTACTTC.

DNA of the CDR3: TGTGCTAGTGGTTTCGGGGGGATGAATCAGCCCCAGCATTTT. It encodes CASGFGGMNQPQHF. This sequence joins TRBV12-5 and TRBJ1-5; tentative D call: TRBD1 (5 bases). Trimming removed 3 bases at V and 4 bases at J, with 10 bases between. The CDR3 length is 14 residues. In germline, CDR1 is LGHNT, CDR2 FRNRAP. Supplemented by reference TRBV12-5 and TRBJ1-5, the full variable domain reads DARVTQTPRHKVTEMGQEVTMRCQPILGHNTVFWYRQTMMQGLELLAYFRNRAPLDDSGMPKDRFSAEMPDATLATLKIQPSEPRDSAVYFCASGFGGMNQPQHFGDGTRLSIL.

The chain employs TRBV4-1 and TRBJ2-1, with D unresolved. The CDR3 has 14 amino acids. Trimming took off 4 bases at V and 5 bases at J, with 12 bases between the two ends. CDR1 and CDR2 from the germline V gene are MGHRA and YSYEKL. The CDR3 DNA is TGCGCCAGCAGCCTGGTTTGGGCTAACAATGAGCAGTTCTTC. It translates to CASSLVWANNEQFF.

The chain employs TRBV7-6 and TRBJ2-7; no reliable D call. From germline, CDR1 is SGHVS and CDR2 FNYEAQ. This CDR3 comprises 12 residues. Trimming stripped 5 bases from V and 6 bases from J, with 11 bases between. CDR3 sequence (DNA): TGTGCCAGCAGCCCCGGGCGAAGCGAGCAGTACTTC. Encoded protein: CASSPGRSEQYF.

The J gene is TRBJ2-3, the V gene TRBV10-3; a weak D match, TRBD1 (6 bases). This CDR3 contains 15 residues. The V gene lost 6 bases and the J gene lost 0 bases, with 13 bases spanning the gap. The germline gives CDR1 ENHRY, CDR2 SYGVKD. The CDR3 region is CAIRTGEPSTDTQYF. The CDR3 coding sequence is TGTGCCATCAGGACAGGAGAGCCAAGCACAGATACGCAGTATTTT.

This sequence joins TRBV2 and TRBJ1-3; a possible D gene is TRBD1 (6 bases). The CDR3 spans 15 residues. Germline assignment: CDR1 SNHLY and CDR2 FYNNEI. Trimming stripped 7 bases from V and 0 bases from J, with 13 bases between. CDR3 sequence: CASIWDIDSGNTIYF. The CDR3 bases are TGTGCCAGCATCTGGGACATTGACTCTGGAAACACCATATATTTT.

The chain employs TRBV9 and TRBJ2-7; 14 bases map to TRBD2. This CDR3 region has 15 residues. V was clipped by 4 bases and J by 6 bases; unmatched bases: 6. The germline CDR1 and CDR2 sequences are SGDLS and YYNGEE. The CDR3 spells CASSPGTSGSGEQYF. CDR3 coding DNA: TGTGCCAGCAGCCCAGGGACTAGCGGGAGTGGCGAGCAGTACTTC.

The chain is built from TRBV7-6 and TRBJ2-3; D possibly corresponds to TRBD1 (8 bases). CDR1 is SGHVS and CDR2 is FNYEAQ in the germline V gene. V dropped 1 base and J dropped 6 bases, with 17 bases sitting between them. This CDR3 has 16 amino acids. In DNA, the CDR3 is TGTGCCAGCAGCTTAGGGGTAGGACAGGGAGGGGATACGCAGTATTTT. Translating gives CASSLGVGQGGDTQYF.

V usage is TRBV2 and J usage is TRBJ1-4; a possible D gene is TRBD1 (6 bases). V was shortened by 3 bases and J by 0 bases, with 11 bases between the two germline ends. The CDR3 covers 16 residues. CDR1 is SNHLY and CDR2 is FYNNEI in the germline V gene. The CDR3 DNA reads as TGTGCCAGCAGTGAGGGACATCTTCCAACTAATGAAAAACTGTTTTTT. The encoded protein is CASSEGHLPTNEKLFF.

The V gene is TRBV28, the J gene TRBJ1-1, with D hard to call. CDR1 MDHEN and CDR2 SYDVKM come from the germline V gene. The CDR3 is 14 amino acids. V was cut by 2 bases and J by 0 bases, with 7 bases left in between. The CDR3 DNA sequence: TGTGCCAGCAGTTTACAGCTAATGAACACTGAAGCTTTCTTT. This translates into CASSLQLMNTEAFF.

The table lists this clone with a few counts. This chain joins TRBV5-6 and TRBJ2-2; D remains unclear. V dropped 3 bases and J dropped 9 bases, with 6 bases sitting between them. Germline V CDR1 and CDR2: SGHDT, YYEEEE. CDR3 length equals 11 residues. The CDR3 loop reads CASSSHRELFF. The CDR3 DNA is TGTGCCAGCAGCTCACACCGGGAGCTGTTTTTT.

The CDR3 DNA reads as TGTGCCACCAGCAGAGACTCGGGGTCCCAAGAGACCCAGTACTTC. Protein product: CATSRDSGSQETQYF. The chain joins TRBV15 to TRBJ2-5; D is possibly TRBD2 (5 bases). The CDR3 loop spans 15 amino acids. Trimming stripped 0 bases from V and 1 base from J, with 9 bases between. The V gene's germline CDR1 is LNHNV and CDR2 YYDKDF (reference sequence).

This chain joins TRBV11-2 and TRBJ2-7; the D gene is possibly TRBD1 (6 bases). CDR3 size: 15 residues. Between the trimmed V and J ends, which lost 4 bases and 4 bases, there was a span of 17 bases. Germline V CDR1 and CDR2: SGHAT, FQNNGV. CDR3 loop: CASSWGPGQNYEQYF. CDR3 nucleotide sequence: TGTGCCAGCAGCTGGGGCCCGGGACAAAATTACGAGCAGTACTTC.

The V gene is TRBV2, the J gene TRBJ1-5; 8 bases fit TRBD1. The CDR3 totals 14 residues. Germline trimming cut 6 bases from V and 2 bases from J; bases unmatched to any gene: 3. Germline V lookup: CDR1 SNHLY, CDR2 FYNNEI. CDR3: CASSADRGNQPQHF. As DNA, the CDR3 is TGTGCCAGCAGCGCGGACAGGGGCAATCAGCCCCAGCATTTT.

The CDR3 loop reads CASSLGSGYEQYF. As DNA, the CDR3 is TGTGCCAGCAGTCTCGGGAGTGGCTACGAGCAGTACTTC. V and J are TRBV11-2 and TRBJ2-7, with D tentatively TRBD2 (6 bases). There are 13 residues in the CDR3. CDR1 and CDR2 (germline): SGHAT, FQNNGV. V was trimmed by 6 bases and J by 3 bases, leaving 12 bases between them. The entire variable domain, with the rest obtained from reference TRBV11-2 and TRBJ2-7, is as follows: EAGVAQSPRYKIIEKRQSVAFWCNPISGHATLYWYQQILGQGPKLLIQFQNNGVVDDSQLPKDRFSAERLKGVDSTLKIQPAKLEDSAVYLCASSLGSGYEQYFGPGTRLTVT.

The chain recombines TRBV18 with TRBJ2-3; D may be TRBD2 (5 bases). Germline CDR1 KGHSH, CDR2 LQKENI. V was trimmed by 3 bases and J by 5 bases, leaving 15 bases between them. The CDR3 sequence is 15 residues long. This CDR3 reads CASSPRARAGDTQYF. CDR3 DNA sequence: TGTGCCAGCTCACCGAGGGCCCGAGCAGGAGATACGCAGTATTTT.

The chain recombines TRBV11-2 with TRBJ2-3; no firm D call. The ends were cut back, 4 bases at V and 3 bases at J, with 17 bases in the middle. Germline V gives CDR1 SGHAT, CDR2 FQNNGV. This CDR3 spans 16 amino acids. CDR3 loop: CASSSLRGRMTDTQYF. The CDR3 nucleotides read TGTGCCAGCAGCTCCCTTAGAGGCAGAATGACAGATACGCAGTATTTT. The full variable domain, its missing parts supplied by reference TRBV11-2 and TRBJ2-3, is EAGVAQSPRYKIIEKRQSVAFWCNPISGHATLYWYQQILGQGPKLLIQFQNNGVVDDSQLPKDRFSAERLKGVDSTLKIQPAKLEDSAVYLCASSSLRGRMTDTQYFGPGTRLTVL.

To note about this clone: The same CDR3 can be traced to other DNA sequences in this sample. The genes are TRBV11-2 and TRBJ2-1; D uncertain. The CDR3 totals 11 residues. CDR1 SGHAT and CDR2 FQNNGV come from the germline V gene. The V end was cut by 5 bases, the J end by 5 bases, with 4 bases between. The CDR3, as DNA: TGTGCCAGCAGCCGGAACAATGAGCAGTTCTTC. Amino acids: CASSRNNEQFF.